Below, 28 T cell receptor beta chains from the same sample are listed, as sequenced in a study of T cell changes during pregnancy in multiple sclerosis. Generated by immunoSEQ multiplex PCR, the TCRdb table keeps only in-frame clones and is missing some. The table records roughly 80,000 clones, 89% of them present only once. Here the sequenced sample was peripheral blood, taken before pregnancy. All receptors come from a female donor with multiple sclerosis, enrolled in a pregnancy study.

The J gene is TRBJ1-5, the V gene TRBV23-1, with 7 bases identical to TRBD1. TRBV23-1 qualifies as an ORF whose function is uncertain. The CDR3 runs to 15 residues. V shed 4 bases, J shed 5 bases, and the junction held 8 bases outside the gene matches. CDR3 in amino acids: CASSLPGQYYQPQHF. As DNA, the CDR3 is TGCGCCAGCAGTCTTCCGGGACAGTACTATCAGCCCCAGCATTTT.

The chain uses TRBV4-3 and TRBJ2-7, with a tentative D call TRBD2 (7 bases). This CDR3 has 17 amino acids. Germline V gives CDR1 LGHNA, CDR2 YSLEER. The V and J ends lost 0 bases and 0 bases respectively, with 15 bases between them. CDR3 nucleotide sequence: TGCGCCAGCAGCCAAGATCTGATACGGGGGGCCTCCTACGAGCAGTACTTC. This translates into CASSQDLIRGASYEQYF.

This sequence joins TRBV14 and TRBJ1-2, with D possibly matching TRBD1 (5 bases). From germline, CDR1 is SGHDN and CDR2 FVKESK. The V and J ends lost 1 base and 7 bases respectively, with 10 bases between them. This CDR3 has 13 amino acids. CDR3 protein: CASSQVGAAGYTF. The CDR3 DNA sequence: TGTGCCAGCAGCCAAGTAGGGGCAGCTGGCTACACCTTC.

This clone has just one count. V and J are TRBV18 and TRBJ2-5, with D perhaps matching TRBD2 (5 bases). The germline V and J ends were trimmed by 6 bases and 5 bases, with 10 bases remaining between them. Germline V CDR1 and CDR2: KGHSH, LQKENI. The CDR3 loop spans 12 amino acids. The DNA of the CDR3 is TGTGCCAGCTCGTTACTAGGGGAGACCCAGTACTTC. This codes for CASSLLGETQYF.

The chain combines TRBV9 with TRBJ2-3, with 14 bases aligning to TRBD2. V shed 2 bases and J 5 bases; nucleotides not matched to a gene: 10. This CDR3 has 18 residues. Looked up from germline, CDR1 is SGDLS and CDR2 is YYNGEE. The CDR3 sequence is CASSVAGLAGGMGDTQYF. The CDR3 region has the DNA TGTGCCAGCAGCGTGGCAGGACTAGCGGGGGGTATGGGAGATACGCAGTATTTT.

The chain links TRBV11-1 to TRBJ2-5, with D possibly TRBD2 on 6 matching bases. The CDR3 contains 13 residues. Germline V gene lookup returns CDR1 SGHAT and CDR2 FQDESV (reference sequence). V was clipped by 4 bases and J by 1 base, with 7 bases between them. The CDR3 region is CASSWGGQETQYF. In nucleotides, the CDR3 is TGTGCCAGCAGCTGGGGAGGCCAAGAGACCCAGTACTTC.

The chain has TRBV6-5 and TRBJ2-7; 10 nucleotides line up with TRBD1. This CDR3 is built from 14 residues. Trimming cost V 5 bases and J 7 bases; bases outside gene matches: 8. Germline CDR1 and CDR2: MNHEY and SVGAGI. CDR3 bases: TGTGCCAGCAGTCCCGGGACAGGGGTGGGGGAGCAGTACTTC. Translated: CASSPGTGVGEQYF.

V gene TRBV18 combines with J gene TRBJ1-2, with 12 bases that match TRBD1. V shed 5 bases and J 4 bases; nucleotides not matched to a gene: 8. The CDR3 has 16 amino acids. Germline lookup yields CDR1 KGHSH and CDR2 LQKENI. The CDR3 DNA is TGTGCCAGCTCAACCGGGACAGGGGGCCGCTCCTATGGCTACACCTTC. It is translated as CASSTGTGGRSYGYTF.

J is TRBJ1-3 and V is TRBV5-4; D is uncertain. The CDR3 consists of 15 residues. Germline assignment: CDR1 SGHNT and CDR2 YYREEE (reference sequence). V lost 2 bases and J 0 bases, leaving 9 bases between the germline ends. This chain's CDR3 is CASSFRGSSGNTIYF. In DNA, the CDR3 is TGTGCCAGCAGCTTTCGGGGTTCCTCTGGAAACACCATATATTTT. The full variable domain, in which reference TRBV5-4 and TRBJ1-3 provide the parts outside the CDR3, is ETGVTQSPTHLIKTRGQQVTLRCSSQSGHNTVSWYQQALGQGPQFIFQYYREEENGRGNFPPRFSGLQFPNYSSELNVNALELDDSALYLCASSFRGSSGNTIYFGEGSWLTVV.

This clone occurred once. This chain connects TRBV21-1 to TRBJ1-2. TRBV21-1 is shown as a pseudogene. The CDR3 consists of 15 residues. The CDR3 sequence: CASRRRVGLLDGYTF. DNA for the CDR3: TGTGCCAGCAGGAGGAGGGTGGGGCTCCTTGATGGCTACACCTTC.

This clone was counted a single time. This chain uses TRBV7-3 with TRBJ2-3; D not resolved. The CDR3 contains 16 residues. Trimming pared 2 bases from V and 0 bases from J, leaving 12 bases between. CDR1 SGHTA and CDR2 FQGTGA come from the germline V gene. In DNA, the CDR3 is TGTGCCAGCAGCTTAGGGCAATCTACTAGCACAGATACGCAGTATTTT. It is translated as CASSLGQSTSTDTQYF.

V and J are TRBV18 and TRBJ1-5; D is perhaps TRBD1 (5 bases). CDR3 length equals 14 residues. Trimming removed 1 base at V and 1 base at J, with 5 bases between. Germline V gene lookup returns CDR1 KGHSH and CDR2 LQKENI. CDR3 sequence (DNA): TGTGCCAGCTCACCACAGGGGAGCAATCAGCCCCAGCATTTT. Translated: CASSPQGSNQPQHF.

V usage is TRBV7-2 and J usage is TRBJ1-5; TRBD1 is a possible D gene (5 bases). The CDR3 contains 14 residues. Germline-derived CDR1 and CDR2 are SGHTA and FQGNSA. V lost 5 bases and J 3 bases, leaving 11 bases between the germline ends. The CDR3 bases are TGTGCCAGCAGCCCCACAGGTGACAATCAGCCCCAGCATTTT. Its translation is CASSPTGDNQPQHF.

The rearrangement links TRBV5-4 to TRBJ1-4; tentatively, D is TRBD1 (5 bases). CDR3 length equals 15 residues. With 4 bases removed from V and 0 bases from J, the gap between germline ends came to 10 bases. CDR1 and CDR2 (germline): SGHNT, YYREEE (reference sequence). The CDR3 nucleotides read TGTGCCAGCAGCCGAGACAGCACAACTAATGAAAAACTGTTTTTT. Translation gives CASSRDSTTNEKLFF. The variable domain in full, completed from reference TRBV5-4 and TRBJ1-4, reads ETGVTQSPTHLIKTRGQQVTLRCSSQSGHNTVSWYQQALGQGPQFIFQYYREEENGRGNFPPRFSGLQFPNYSSELNVNALELDDSALYLCASSRDSTTNEKLFFGSGTQLSVL.

The chain employs TRBV19 and TRBJ1-5, with 8 positions matching TRBD1. Germline V gene lookup returns CDR1 LNHDA and CDR2 SQIVND (reference sequence). J gave up 7 bases and V 5 bases, and 16 bases lay outside the gene matches. The CDR3 spans 17 residues. In nucleotides, the CDR3 is TGTGCCAGTAGTCCTCGACAGGGGCGGAGGCCAAGGCAGCCCCAGCATTTT. The encoded protein is CASSPRQGRRPRQPQHF.

The V call is TRBV4-1, the J call TRBJ2-1; possibly TRBD1 for D (5 bases). Germline V gene lookup returns CDR1 MGHRA and CDR2 YSYEKL. V was cut by 6 bases and J by 10 bases, with 10 bases left in between. The CDR3 is made up of 11 amino acids. The CDR3: CASRGPREQFF. The CDR3 bases are TGCGCCAGCAGGGGGCCAAGGGAGCAGTTCTTC.

This clone came up once. The rearrangement links TRBV28 to TRBJ2-7; TRBD2 might be the D (6 bases). Germline V CDR1 and CDR2: MDHEN, SYDVKM. V lost 8 bases, J lost 0 bases, and 14 bases lay in between. This CDR3 contains 14 residues. CDR3 protein: CASGRRRDSYEQYF. As DNA, the CDR3 is TGTGCCAGCGGTCGCAGGAGGGACTCCTACGAGCAGTACTTC.

The rearrangement joins TRBV6-5 to TRBJ1-2; TRBD1 matches 9 bases. The germline V gene encodes CDR1 MNHEY and CDR2 SVGAGI. The CDR3 is 14 residues long. After removal of 6 bases from V and 6 bases from J, the junction contained 8 bases not matched to a gene. The CDR3 DNA follows: TGTGCCAGCAGCCGCAGGGACAGGGCCGATGGCTACACCTTC. It yields the protein CASSRRDRADGYTF.

The sample holds one count of this clone. The gene calls are TRBV2 and TRBJ2-3; TRBD1 might be the D (5 bases). This CDR3 spans 14 amino acids. Germline V gene sequence: CDR1 SNHLY, CDR2 FYNNEI. V lost 6 bases and J lost 4, with 14 bases in between. This CDR3 reads CASSRRTTADTQYF. CDR3 DNA sequence: TGTGCCAGCAGCCGAAGGACGACAGCAGATACGCAGTATTTT.

The chain has TRBV5-1 and TRBJ2-1; TRBD1 matches 7 bases. This CDR3 has 14 residues. CDR1 SGHRS and CDR2 YFSETQ come from the germline V gene. J gave up 5 bases and V 2 bases, and 4 bases lay outside the gene matches. CDR3: CASSLQGNNNEQFF. The CDR3 coding sequence is TGCGCCAGCAGCTTACAGGGGAATAACAATGAGCAGTTCTTC.

V gene TRBV14 combines with J gene TRBJ2-1; D unresolved. The V end was cut by 4 bases, the J end by 6 bases, with 10 bases between. The CDR3 is 13 amino acids. The germline CDR1 and CDR2 sequences are SGHDN and FVKESK. CDR3 region: CASSPRLINEQFF. As DNA, the CDR3 is TGTGCCAGCAGCCCACGACTGATCAATGAGCAGTTCTTC.

J is TRBJ1-1 and V is TRBV6-6; the D gene is possibly TRBD1 (5 bases). V lost 4 bases and J 4 bases, leaving 10 bases between the germline ends. The CDR3 length is 13 residues. Germline V gene sequence: CDR1 MNHNY, CDR2 SVGAGI (reference sequence). CDR3 in amino acids: CASSSQGSTEAFF. CDR3 DNA: TGTGCCAGCAGTTCGCAGGGTTCCACTGAAGCTTTCTTT.

J is TRBJ2-1 and V is TRBV2, with TRBD1 identical over 7 bases. With V trimmed by 7 bases and J by 2 bases, 8 bases remained unmatched. The CDR3 runs 15 residues. Germline lookup yields CDR1 SNHLY and CDR2 FYNNEI. The CDR3 DNA reads TGTGCCAGCACCGTTCGGGACAGCCCCTACAATGAGCAGTTCTTC. It encodes CASTVRDSPYNEQFF.

This chain joins TRBV27 and TRBJ2-2; 11 positions agree with TRBD2. CDR3 length: 19 residues. The V gene end was trimmed by 1 base and the J gene end by 5 bases; junction bases not matched to a gene: 12. Germline V gene sequence: CDR1 MNHEY, CDR2 SMNVEV (reference sequence). The CDR3 coding sequence is TGTGCCAGCAGTTTATTCCGGGGTAGCGGGGGGGCCGTTACCGGGGAGCTGTTTTTT. Translation gives CASSLFRGSGGAVTGELFF.

V gene TRBV2 combines with J gene TRBJ2-7, with D perhaps TRBD1 (6 bases). Trimming pared 2 bases from V and 3 bases from J, leaving 11 bases between. Germline V CDR1 and CDR2: SNHLY, FYNNEI. This CDR3 has 14 residues. CDR3 in DNA: TGTGCCAGCAGTGAACAGGGGTCTGACTACGAGCAGTACTTC. This codes for CASSEQGSDYEQYF.

This clone was seen only once. The chain carries TRBV6-1 and TRBJ2-7; the match to TRBD1 covers 7 bases. In germline, CDR1 is MNHNS, CDR2 SASEGT. J was trimmed by 6 bases and V by 1 base; bases with no gene match: 9. This CDR3 spans 15 amino acids. CDR3 nucleotide sequence: TGTGCCAGCAGTGAAGTCATAGGACAGGTGGCCGAGCAGTACTTC. It specifies CASSEVIGQVAEQYF.

This chain connects TRBV18 to TRBJ2-7; 9 bases agree with TRBD1. The V gene end was trimmed by 3 bases and the J gene end by 0 bases; junction bases not matched to a gene: 3. Looked up from germline, CDR1 is KGHSH and CDR2 is LQKENI. This CDR3 has 15 amino acids. CDR3 bases: TGTGCCAGCTCACCCCGGGACAGGGCCTCCTACGAGCAGTACTTC. As protein: CASSPRDRASYEQYF. Combining the CDR3 with reference TRBV18 and TRBJ2-7 gives the whole variable domain NAGVMQNPRHLVRRRGQEARLRCSPMKGHSHVYWYRQLPEEGLKFMVYLQKENIIDESGMPKERFSAEFPKEGPSILRIQQVVRGDSAAYFCASSPRDRASYEQYFGPGTRLTVT.

The chain combines TRBV5-4 with TRBJ2-4; D remains unclear. Looked up from germline, CDR1 is SGHNT and CDR2 is YYREEE (reference sequence). The CDR3 runs 16 residues. Trimming pared 4 bases from V and 2 bases from J, leaving 16 bases between. CDR3: CASSHTPRNPKNIQYF. The CDR3, as DNA: TGTGCCAGCAGCCACACTCCCAGGAATCCCAAAAACATTCAGTACTTC. Variable domain in full (rest from reference TRBV5-4 and TRBJ2-4): ETGVTQSPTHLIKTRGQQVTLRCSSQSGHNTVSWYQQALGQGPQFIFQYYREEENGRGNFPPRFSGLQFPNYSSELNVNALELDDSALYLCASSHTPRNPKNIQYFGAGTRLSVL.